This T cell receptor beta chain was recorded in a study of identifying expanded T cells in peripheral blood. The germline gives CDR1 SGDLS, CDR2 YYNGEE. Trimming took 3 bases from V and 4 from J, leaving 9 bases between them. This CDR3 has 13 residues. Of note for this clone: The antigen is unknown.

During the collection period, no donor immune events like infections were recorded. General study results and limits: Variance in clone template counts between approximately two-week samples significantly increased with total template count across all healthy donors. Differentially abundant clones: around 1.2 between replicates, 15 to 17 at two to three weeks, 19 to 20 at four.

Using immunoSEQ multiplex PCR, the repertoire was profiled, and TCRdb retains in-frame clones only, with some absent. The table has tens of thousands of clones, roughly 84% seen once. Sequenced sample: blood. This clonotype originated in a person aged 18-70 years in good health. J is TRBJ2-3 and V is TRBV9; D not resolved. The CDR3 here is CASSARIPDTQYF. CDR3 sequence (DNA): TGTGCCAGCAGCGCCAGGATCCCAGATACGCAGTATTTT.